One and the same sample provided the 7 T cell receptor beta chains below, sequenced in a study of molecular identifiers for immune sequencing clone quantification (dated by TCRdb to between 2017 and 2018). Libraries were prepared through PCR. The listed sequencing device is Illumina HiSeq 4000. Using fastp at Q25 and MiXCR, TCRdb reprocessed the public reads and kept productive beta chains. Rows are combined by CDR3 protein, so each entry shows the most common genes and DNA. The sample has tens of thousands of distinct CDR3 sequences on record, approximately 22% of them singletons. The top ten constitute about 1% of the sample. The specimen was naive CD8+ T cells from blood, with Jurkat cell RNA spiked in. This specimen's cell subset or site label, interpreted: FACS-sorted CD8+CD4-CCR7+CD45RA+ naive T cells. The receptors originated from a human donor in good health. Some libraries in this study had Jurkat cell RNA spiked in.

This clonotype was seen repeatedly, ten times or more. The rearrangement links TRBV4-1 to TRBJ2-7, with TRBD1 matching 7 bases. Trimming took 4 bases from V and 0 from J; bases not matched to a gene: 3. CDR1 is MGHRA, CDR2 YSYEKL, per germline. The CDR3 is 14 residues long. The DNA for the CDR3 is TGCGCCAGCAGCCTACGGGACAGCTCCTACGAGCAGTACTTC. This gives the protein CASSLRDSSYEQYF.

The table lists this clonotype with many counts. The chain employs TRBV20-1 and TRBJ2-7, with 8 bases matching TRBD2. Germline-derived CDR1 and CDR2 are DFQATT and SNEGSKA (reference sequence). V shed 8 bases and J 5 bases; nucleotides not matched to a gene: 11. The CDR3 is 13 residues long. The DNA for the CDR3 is TGCAGTTTACCCGGGACTAGAGAGGACGAGCAGTACTTC. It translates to CSLPGTREDEQYF.

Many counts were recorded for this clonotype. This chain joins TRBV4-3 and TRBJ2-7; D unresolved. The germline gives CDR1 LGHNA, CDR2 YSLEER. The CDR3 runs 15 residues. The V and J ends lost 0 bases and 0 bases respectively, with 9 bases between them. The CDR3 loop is CASSQDPQSSYEQYF. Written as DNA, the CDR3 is TGCGCCAGCAGCCAAGACCCACAGAGCTCCTACGAGCAGTACTTC.

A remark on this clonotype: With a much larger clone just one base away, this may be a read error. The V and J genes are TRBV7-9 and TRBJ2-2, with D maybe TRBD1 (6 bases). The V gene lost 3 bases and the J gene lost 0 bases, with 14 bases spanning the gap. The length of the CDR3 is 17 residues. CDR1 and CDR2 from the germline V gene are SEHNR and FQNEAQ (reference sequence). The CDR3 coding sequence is TGTGCCAGCAGCTTTAGTCTGGGACAAACGAACACCGGGGAGCTGTTTTTT. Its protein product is CASSFSLGQTNTGELFF.

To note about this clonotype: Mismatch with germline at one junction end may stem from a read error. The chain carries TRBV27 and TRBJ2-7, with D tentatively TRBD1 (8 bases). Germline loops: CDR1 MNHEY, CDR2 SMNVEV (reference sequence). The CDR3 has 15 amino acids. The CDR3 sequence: CVSTYRGGGSYEQYF. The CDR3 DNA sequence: TGTGTCAGCACATACAGGGGGGGGGGCTCCTACGAGCAGTACTTC.

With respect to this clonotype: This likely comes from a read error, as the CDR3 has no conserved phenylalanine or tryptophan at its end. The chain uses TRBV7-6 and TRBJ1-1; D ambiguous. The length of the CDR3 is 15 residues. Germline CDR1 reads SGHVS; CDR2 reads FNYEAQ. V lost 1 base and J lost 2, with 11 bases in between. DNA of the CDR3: TGTGCCAGCAGCTTAGGTCCAGGAACTAACACTGAAGCTTTCCTT. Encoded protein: CASSLGPGTNTEAFL.

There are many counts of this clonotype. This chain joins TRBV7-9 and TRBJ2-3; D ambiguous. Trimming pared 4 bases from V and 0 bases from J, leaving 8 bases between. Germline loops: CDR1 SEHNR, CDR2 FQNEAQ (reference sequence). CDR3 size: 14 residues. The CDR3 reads CASSSTISTDTQYF. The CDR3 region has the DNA TGTGCCAGCAGCTCCACTATAAGCACAGATACGCAGTATTTT.